A selection of T cell receptor beta chains follows, all from one sample in a study of blood T cell repertoires in COVID-19. Sequenced by immunoSEQ multiplex PCR; TCRdb stores in-frame clones only, minus some. The data contain 95,000 to 120,000 clones, 75% to 90% of them singletons. The sequenced material came from peripheral blood. The receptor set was obtained from a woman aged 40 to 49 with acute or convalescent COVID-19. Each CDR3 is given with its conserved first and last residue. The order of the fields is J gene, D gene, clone size, V gene, CDR3 DNA, CDR3 protein. D genes are given only for firm matches. Size is omitted from some rows. Given values are once, few, many or a class for expanded clones.

TRBJ1-2,.,.,TRBV9,TGTGCCAGCAGCGTTGCCCCGGGACTCCGAAACTATGGCTACACCTTC,CASSVAPGLRNYGYTF
TRBJ1-2,.,.,TRBV21-1,TGTGCCAGCAGCAGAAATAAGGAAGCTACAGACCCCCGCGGCTACACCTTC,CASSRNKEATDPRGYTF
TRBJ2-7,TRBD1,.,TRBV9,TGTGCCAGCAGCCCACGACAGGGAAATACCTACGAGCAGTACTTC,CASSPRQGNTYEQYF
TRBJ2-3,TRBD2,.,TRBV11-2,TGTGCCAGCAGCTTTAGGGGACTAGCGGCCACAGATACGCAGTATTTT,CASSFRGLAATDTQYF
TRBJ2-7,TRBD1,.,TRBV19,TGTGCCAGTAGTATGACCGGGACAGGGGGATGGTACGAGCAGTACTTC,CASSMTGTGGWYEQYF
TRBJ1-4,.,few,TRBV7-2,TGTGCCAGCAGCCGGAAGGGGGGGAATAATGAAAAACTGTTTTTT,CASSRKGGNNEKLFF
TRBJ2-3,TRBD2,once,TRBV5-1,TGCGCCAGCAGCTTAACTAGCGGGGGGGCGGATACGCAGTATTTT,CASSLTSGGADTQYF
TRBJ2-2,.,.,TRBV7-9,TGTGCCAGCAGTCCTAACACCGGGGAGCTGTTTTTT,CASSPNTGELFF
TRBJ1-6,.,many,TRBV23-1,TGCGCCATCCACCCCCGGCGGTCCTATAATTCACCCCTCCACTTT,CAIHPRRSYNSPLHF
TRBJ1-2,.,.,TRBV6-1,TGTGCCAGCAGTGAACCCGGGTTTGGCTACACCTTC,CASSEPGFGYTF
TRBJ1-2,TRBD1,.,TRBV5-1,TGCGCCAGCAGCTTGGGGACAGGGGGCTATGGCTACACCTTC,CASSLGTGGYGYTF
TRBJ2-1,TRBD1,.,TRBV18,TGTGCCAGCTCACCAATCGGGACAGGGGCCTACAATGAGCAGTTCTTC,CASSPIGTGAYNEQFF
TRBJ2-1,.,many,TRBV11-2,TGTGCCAGCAGCTTAATGACTTTTCTATACAATGAGCAGTTCTTC,CASSLMTFLYNEQFF
TRBJ2-2,.,.,TRBV5-1,TGCGCCAGCAGCTTGACAGGGAAGTTGGACACCGGGGAGCTGTTTTTT,CASSLTGKLDTGELFF
TRBJ1-2,TRBD1,.,TRBV6-5,TGTGCCAGCAGTTATAGACAGGGGGGAGGCTACACCTTC,CASSYRQGGGYTF
TRBJ2-2,.,once,TRBV2,TGTGCCAGCAGTGCCCAGCGCGTCACCGGGGAGCTGTTTTTT,CASSAQRVTGELFF
TRBJ1-4,.,.,TRBV18,TGTGCCAGCTCACCCTATAGGGAGGCTAATGAAAAACTGTTTTTT,CASSPYREANEKLFF
TRBJ2-1,TRBD1,.,TRBV7-9,TGTGCCAGCAGCTTAGCGGGACAGTTAAACAATGAGCAGTTCTTC,CASSLAGQLNNEQFF
TRBJ2-7,.,once,TRBV14,TGTGCCAGCAGCCAAACTTATCGCGGAGAGCAGTACTTC,CASSQTYRGEQYF
TRBJ1-2,.,.,TRBV3-1/TRBV3-2,TGTGCCAGCAGCCAAGAGGGCAGGGGCTATGGCTACACCTTC,CASSQEGRGYGYTF
TRBJ1-4,.,.,TRBV6-1,TGTGCCAGCAGTGAATATCCGGGGAAGGATGAAAAACTGTTTTTT,CASSEYPGKDEKLFF
TRBJ2-3,TRBD2,once,TRBV5-4,TGTGCCAGCAGCTTTAAGAAGGGACTAGCGGGCGCGGATACGCAGTATTTT,CASSFKKGLAGADTQYF
TRBJ2-5,.,.,TRBV10-1,TGCGCCAGCAGCGAAAAGGGGGAGTTCGGGGAGACCCAGTACTTC,CASSEKGEFGETQYF
TRBJ1-1,.,.,TRBV12-3/TRBV12-4,TGTGCCAGCAGTCTTCAGGAGAACACTGAAGCTTTCTTT,CASSLQENTEAFF
TRBJ1-1,.,.,TRBV7-9,TGTGCCAGCAGCTTACCGACAGTAGCTGAAGCTTTCTTT,CASSLPTVAEAFF
TRBJ2-2,TRBD2,.,TRBV5-1,TGCGCCAGCAGTCGGACTAGCGGGGAGATCACCGGGGAGCTGTTTTTT,CASSRTSGEITGELFF
TRBJ1-3,TRBD1,.,TRBV7-2,TGTGCCAGCAGCCCTTGGGACAGCTCAGGAAACACCATATATTTT,CASSPWDSSGNTIYF
TRBJ2-7,.,.,TRBV6-2/TRBV6-3,TGTGCCAGCAGTTACTTCCCGGGGGAAACCTACGAGCAGTACTTC,CASSYFPGETYEQYF
TRBJ2-1,TRBD1,.,TRBV19,TGTGCCAGTAGGACACAGGGGCTCCGGGACAATGAGCAGTTCTTC,CASRTQGLRDNEQFF
TRBJ1-4,.,.,TRBV6-6,TGTGCCAGCAGTTACGGGCGAGAAAAACTGTTTTTT,CASSYGREKLFF
TRBJ1-2,TRBD1,.,TRBV9,TGTGCCAGCAGCGTAGGTGCGGGACAGGGGGATTATGGCTACACCTTC,CASSVGAGQGDYGYTF
TRBJ1-2,TRBD1,.,TRBV10-1,TGCGCCAGCAGTAAGGTTTTGAAGGACAGGGGGCCGGGGGGCTACACCTTC,CASSKVLKDRGPGGYTF
TRBJ1-2,.,.,TRBV19,TGTGCCAGTAGTATCGCCGCGAATCCCTACTATGGCTACACCTTC,CASSIAANPYYGYTF
TRBJ2-4,.,once,TRBV27,TGTGCCAGCAGCTCGGGGTACATTCAGTACTTC,CASSSGYIQYF
TRBJ2-5,.,.,TRBV5-1,TGCGCCAGCACTGAGCAAGAGACCCAGTACTTC,CASTEQETQYF
TRBJ1-6,.,few,TRBV12-3/TRBV12-4,TGTGCCAGCAGTCCTCACGGTAATTCACCCCTCCACTTT,CASSPHGNSPLHF
TRBJ2-1,.,.,TRBV5-4,TGTGCCAGCAGCTTGGCGGTCGGCAATGAGCAGTTCTTC,CASSLAVGNEQFF
TRBJ2-7,.,.,TRBV6-5,TGTGCCAGCAGTTACTCGTCAGTTAGCGGAGCCTACGAGCAGTACTTC,CASSYSSVSGAYEQYF
TRBJ1-2,.,.,TRBV5-1,TGCGCCAGCAGCCGGGGAGAGGGCTATGGCTACACCTTC,CASSRGEGYGYTF
TRBJ2-2,.,.,TRBV19,TGTGCCAGTAGTATGCCCCGTTTCGGCACGGGTCTCGTCGGGGAGCTGTTTTTT,CASSMPRFGTGLVGELFF
TRBJ1-3,.,.,TRBV6-5,TGTGCCAGCAGTTACTCGCCACAGTATGGAAACACCATATATTTT,CASSYSPQYGNTIYF
TRBJ2-6,.,.,TRBV7-2,TGTGCCAGCAGCTTAGGAATTTCTCGGGGGTGGAGTAGGGCCAACGTCCTGACTTTC,CASSLGISRGWSRANVLTF